This is a list of T cell receptor beta chains from one sample in a study of cytomegalovirus exposure and HLA in healthy donors. This table comes from immunoSEQ multiplex PCR, and its TCRdb copy is limited to in-frame clones, with some not included. The sample has almost 95,000 clones; over 65% are singletons. Material for sequencing was PBMCs. The receptor set was obtained from a man younger than 45 in good health and CMV-seronegative. Both conserved end residues are part of each CDR3. Each record gives: J gene, D gene, clone size, V gene, CDR3 DNA, CDR3 protein. A D gene is named only where the DNA matches it firmly. Not all rows give a size; the values are once, few, many and, for expanded clones, a class.

J: TRBJ1-1; D: -; size: few; V: TRBV7-8; DNA: TGTGCCAGCAGCCCCCTCGCAGGGAGGGCCACTGAAGCTTTCTTT; CDR3: CASSPLAGRATEAFF
J: TRBJ2-5; D: -; size: few; V: TRBV6-4; DNA: TGTGCCAGCAGTGACCCTCCGGGGTTGGCGGAGACCCAGTACTTC; CDR3: CASSDPPGLAETQYF
J: TRBJ2-7; D: TRBD1; size: few; V: TRBV16; DNA: TGTGCCAGCAGCCAATCGGGACAGACCTACGAGCAGTACTTC; CDR3: CASSQSGQTYEQYF
J: TRBJ2-3; D: -; size: -; V: TRBV28; DNA: TGTGCCAGCAGTCCTAGACAGATTACAGATACGCAGTATTTT; CDR3: CASSPRQITDTQYF
J: TRBJ2-3; D: TRBD1; size: -; V: TRBV28; DNA: TGTGCCAGCAGTTTATTTAGGGGACAGGGGATATCAGATACGCAGTATTTT; CDR3: CASSLFRGQGISDTQYF
J: TRBJ2-3; D: TRBD2; size: -; V: TRBV7-2; DNA: TGTGCCAGCAGCTTAGCTTTTTCGGGAGGGCTGGCAGATACGCAGTATTTT; CDR3: CASSLAFSGGLADTQYF
J: TRBJ2-2; D: -; size: once; V: TRBV4-3; DNA: TGCGCCAGCAGAACGGAGGCCGCCCCGGGCACCGGGGAGCTGTTTTTT; CDR3: CASRTEAAPGTGELFF
J: TRBJ2-5; D: -; size: once; V: TRBV7-8; DNA: TGTGCCAGCAGCCTGATAGGGGGGGGGCTGGGAGAGACCCAGTACTTC; CDR3: CASSLIGGGLGETQYF
J: TRBJ2-7; D: -; size: few; V: TRBV29-1; DNA: TGCAGCGTTCCATATACCCCCAGGGGCCACGAGCAGTACTTC; CDR3: CSVPYTPRGHEQYF
J: TRBJ2-3; D: TRBD2; size: few; V: TRBV9; DNA: TGTGCCAGCAGCCTACGGGGACTAGCGGGAGGGAAGTCTTCAGATACGCAGTATTTT; CDR3: CASSLRGLAGGKSSDTQYF
J: TRBJ1-2; D: -; size: -; V: TRBV18; DNA: TGTGCCAGCTCACCAGGCGACACCTATGGCTACACCTTC; CDR3: CASSPGDTYGYTF
J: TRBJ2-7; D: -; size: -; V: TRBV5-1; DNA: TGCGCCAGCAGCTTGGTGGCCAGGTTCTCCTACGAGCAGTACTTC; CDR3: CASSLVARFSYEQYF
J: TRBJ1-3; D: -; size: -; V: TRBV29-1; DNA: TGCAGCGTTGGACTTTCCTCTGGAAACACCATATATTTT; CDR3: CSVGLSSGNTIYF
J: TRBJ2-7; D: -; size: -; V: TRBV29-1; DNA: TGCAGCGCCAGGGGCGGGGGAAACAACATTCTCTACGAGCAGTACTTC; CDR3: CSARGGGNNILYEQYF
J: TRBJ2-7; D: TRBD1; size: -; V: TRBV10-2; DNA: TGCGCCAGCAGTGAGCCAAACTTACCGGGACAGGGAGTTGGGGAGCAGTACTTC; CDR3: CASSEPNLPGQGVGEQYF
J: TRBJ1-6; D: TRBD1; size: -; V: TRBV7-9; DNA: TGTGCCAGCAGCCCAGAGGGACAGGGGGCCAATTCACCCCTCCACTTT; CDR3: CASSPEGQGANSPLHF
J: TRBJ1-3; D: -; size: few; V: TRBV5-1; DNA: TGCGCCAGCAGCTTGGGGCTCGGGGAGGCTGGAAACACCATATATTTT; CDR3: CASSLGLGEAGNTIYF
J: TRBJ2-1; D: TRBD2; size: -; V: TRBV19; DNA: TGTGCCAGTCGCTGGGGGGGCTACAATGAGCAGTTCTTC; CDR3: CASRWGGYNEQFF
J: TRBJ2-1; D: TRBD2; size: once; V: TRBV7-2; DNA: TGTGCCAGCAGCTCCCAAGCGGGGGGGCCTCCCTACAATGAGCAGTTCTTC; CDR3: CASSSQAGGPPYNEQFF
J: TRBJ1-1; D: -; size: -; V: TRBV20-1; DNA: TGCAACAACCCGAGGGACACTGAAGCTTTCTTT; CDR3: CNNPRDTEAFF
J: TRBJ2-7; D: TRBD1; size: -; V: TRBV28; DNA: TGTGCCAGCAGTTCGACAGGGGGTCTCTACGAGCAGTACTTC; CDR3: CASSSTGGLYEQYF
J: TRBJ2-3; D: TRBD2; size: -; V: TRBV29-1; DNA: TGCAGCGTTGAAGGGACGGCGACTAGCGGGAGAACAGATACGCAGTATTTT; CDR3: CSVEGTATSGRTDTQYF
J: TRBJ1-1; D: -; size: few; V: TRBV4-1; DNA: TGCGCCAGCAGCCTTGTAACCTGGGCCACTGAAGCTTTCTTT; CDR3: CASSLVTWATEAFF
J: TRBJ1-1; D: -; size: -; V: TRBV7-9; DNA: TGTGCCAGCAGCTTAGAAGAGGTTGAACAGGGAACGTTGACTTTCTTT; CDR3: CASSLEEVEQGTLTFF
J: TRBJ2-1; D: -; size: once; V: TRBV28; DNA: TGTGCCAGCAGTTTCTGGGGCGGGGCATACAATGAGCAGTTCTTC; CDR3: CASSFWGGAYNEQFF
J: TRBJ2-1; D: -; size: -; V: TRBV7-9; DNA: TGTGCCAGCAGCGAAATACGGGGTGAGCAGTTCTTC; CDR3: CASSEIRGEQFF
J: TRBJ1-2; D: TRBD1; size: -; V: TRBV11-2; DNA: TGTGCCAGCAGCTCTCCGACAGGGATCGTCAACTACTATGGCTACACCTTC; CDR3: CASSSPTGIVNYYGYTF
J: TRBJ1-1; D: -; size: -; V: TRBV5-1; DNA: TGCGCCAGCAGCCAACAGGACCTAGACACTGAAGCTTTCTTT; CDR3: CASSQQDLDTEAFF
J: TRBJ2-5; D: TRBD1; size: -; V: TRBV11-3; DNA: TGTGCCAGCAGCTCATACGGACAGGGGGATTTGGAGACCCAGTACTTC; CDR3: CASSSYGQGDLETQYF
J: TRBJ1-4; D: TRBD1; size: -; V: TRBV6-1; DNA: TGTGCCAGCAAGGACAGGGCTGGTGAAAAACTGTTTTTT; CDR3: CASKDRAGEKLFF
J: TRBJ2-7; D: TRBD1; size: -; V: TRBV5-1; DNA: TGCGCCAGCAGCTTGTTGGGACAGGGGTTACACGAGCAGTACTTC; CDR3: CASSLLGQGLHEQYF
J: TRBJ2-3; D: TRBD2; size: once; V: TRBV6-7; DNA: TGTGCCAGCAGTTTGGGGGGGGTCGCAGATACGCAGTATTTT; CDR3: CASSLGGVADTQYF
J: TRBJ2-5; D: -; size: few; V: TRBV7-2; DNA: TGTGCCAGCAGCTTACCCAACCAAGAGACCCAGTACTTC; CDR3: CASSLPNQETQYF
J: TRBJ2-1; D: TRBD2; size: -; V: TRBV30; DNA: TGTGGCGGGAGTGCGGTGAATGAGCAGTTCTTC; CDR3: CGGSAVNEQFF
J: TRBJ2-7; D: TRBD2; size: -; V: TRBV7-9; DNA: TGTGCCAGCAGCTTAGCGGGACTAGCGGGAGGGGCCGGGGACGAGCAGTACTTC; CDR3: CASSLAGLAGGAGDEQYF
J: TRBJ2-1; D: TRBD2; size: -; V: TRBV16; DNA: TGTGCCAGCAGCTCGCAGCGGGGGGCCCTGGATGAGCAGTTCTTC; CDR3: CASSSQRGALDEQFF
J: TRBJ2-7; D: -; size: -; V: TRBV18; DNA: TGTGCCAGCTCACCACCGGGCACCCGTCCCTATGAGCAGTACTTC; CDR3: CASSPPGTRPYEQYF
J: TRBJ2-2; D: TRBD2; size: -; V: TRBV7-8; DNA: TGTGCCAGCAGCTTAATGGGACTAGCGGCGAACACCGGGGAGCTGTTTTTT; CDR3: CASSLMGLAANTGELFF
J: TRBJ2-5; D: -; size: -; V: TRBV7-3; DNA: TGTGCCAGCAGCCCCTCGGGTGGCGGGAAGGAGACCCAGTACTTC; CDR3: CASSPSGGGKETQYF
J: TRBJ2-7; D: -; size: -; V: TRBV13; DNA: TGTGCCAGCAGCTTAGGAGTCGGCGGGGAGCAGTACTTC; CDR3: CASSLGVGGEQYF
J: TRBJ2-7; D: TRBD2; size: -; V: TRBV28; DNA: TGTGCCAGCAGGTCACCTAGCGGGAGAAAATTGAGGAACGAGCAGTACTTC; CDR3: CASRSPSGRKLRNEQYF
J: TRBJ2-6; D: -; size: -; V: TRBV7-2; DNA: TGTGCCAGCAGCACCGCGATCTCTGAGGCCAACGTCCTGACTTTC; CDR3: CASSTAISEANVLTF
J: TRBJ2-1; D: -; size: -; V: TRBV6-5; DNA: TGTGCCAGCAGTTACTTGCAGGGAACCCAATACAATGAGCAGTTCTTC; CDR3: CASSYLQGTQYNEQFF
J: TRBJ2-3; D: -; size: -; V: TRBV15; DNA: TGTGCCACCAGCAGACTAAGAGACGGGGTGGGTACGCAGTATTTT; CDR3: CATSRLRDGVGTQYF
J: TRBJ2-5; D: TRBD2; size: -; V: TRBV14; DNA: TGTGCCAGCAGCCAGTCCGGGACTAGCGGAAAAGAGACCCAGTACTTC; CDR3: CASSQSGTSGKETQYF
J: TRBJ2-5; D: TRBD2; size: -; V: TRBV7-2; DNA: TGTGCCAGCAGCTTCAAAGCGGGGGGGCTTGAGACCCAGTACTTC; CDR3: CASSFKAGGLETQYF